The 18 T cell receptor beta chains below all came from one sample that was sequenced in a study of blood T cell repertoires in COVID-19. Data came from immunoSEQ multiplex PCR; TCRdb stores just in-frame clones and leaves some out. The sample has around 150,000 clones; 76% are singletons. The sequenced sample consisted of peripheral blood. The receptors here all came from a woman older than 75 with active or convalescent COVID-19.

CDR3 amino acids: CASSEGVRGLEKLFF. In nucleotides, the CDR3 is TGTGCCAGCAGTGAAGGGGTCAGGGGATTAGAAAAACTGTTTTTT. This chain uses TRBV6-1 with TRBJ1-4; a weak D match, TRBD1 (6 bases). The length of the CDR3 is 15 residues. The germline CDR1 and CDR2 sequences are MNHNS and SASEGT. The germline V and J ends were trimmed by 1 base and 8 bases, with 14 bases remaining between them.

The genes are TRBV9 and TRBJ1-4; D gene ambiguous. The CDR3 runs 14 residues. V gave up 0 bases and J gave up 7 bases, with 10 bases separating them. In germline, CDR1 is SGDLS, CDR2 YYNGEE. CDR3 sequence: CASSVGVQSEKLFF. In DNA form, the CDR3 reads TGTGCCAGCAGCGTAGGAGTACAGAGTGAAAAACTGTTTTTT.

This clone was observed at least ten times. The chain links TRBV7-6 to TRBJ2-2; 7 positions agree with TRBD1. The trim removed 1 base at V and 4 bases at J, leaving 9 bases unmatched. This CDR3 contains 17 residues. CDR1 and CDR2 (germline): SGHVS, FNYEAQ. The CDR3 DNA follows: TGTGCCAGCAGCTTAGAAGGGGGCGCGAGGGTCACCGGGGAGCTGTTTTTT. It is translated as CASSLEGGARVTGELFF.

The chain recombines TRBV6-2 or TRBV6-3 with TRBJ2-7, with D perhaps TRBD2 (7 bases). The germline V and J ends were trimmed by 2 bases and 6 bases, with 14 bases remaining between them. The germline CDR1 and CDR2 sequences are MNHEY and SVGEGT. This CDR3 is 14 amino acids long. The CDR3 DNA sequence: TGTGCCAGCAGTTACATGGACGGGGGGCTCGAGCAGTACTTC. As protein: CASSYMDGGLEQYF.

In DNA form, the CDR3 reads TGTGCCTGGACGGGGGGAGTGGGCACTGAAGCTTTCTTT. Encoded protein: CAWTGGVGTEAFF. This chain connects TRBV30 to TRBJ1-1; D is possibly TRBD1 (5 bases). Germline V gene sequence: CDR1 GTSNPN, CDR2 SVGIG (reference sequence). CDR3 length: 13 residues. V was shortened by 4 bases and J by 4 bases, with 13 bases between the two germline ends. Looking up the rest from reference TRBV30 and TRBJ1-1 gives the full variable domain: SQTIHQWPATLVQPVGSPLSLECTVEGTSNPNLYWYRQAAGRGLQLLFYSVGIGQISSEVPQNLSASRPQDRQFILSSKKLLLSDSGFYLCAWTGGVGTEAFFGQGTRLTVV.

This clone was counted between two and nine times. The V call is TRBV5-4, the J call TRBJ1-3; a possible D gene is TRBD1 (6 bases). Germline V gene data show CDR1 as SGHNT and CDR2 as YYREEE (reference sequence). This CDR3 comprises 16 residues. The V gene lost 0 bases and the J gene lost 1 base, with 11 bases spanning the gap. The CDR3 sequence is CASSLGNRVSGNTIYF. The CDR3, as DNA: TGTGCCAGCAGCTTGGGAAACAGGGTTTCTGGAAACACCATATATTTT.

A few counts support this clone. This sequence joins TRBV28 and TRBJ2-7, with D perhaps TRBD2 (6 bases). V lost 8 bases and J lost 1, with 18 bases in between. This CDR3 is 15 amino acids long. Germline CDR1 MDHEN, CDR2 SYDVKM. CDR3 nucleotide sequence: TGTGCCAGCGGTGGGGCGGGGCCCGTTTCCTACGAGCAGTACTTC. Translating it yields CASGGAGPVSYEQYF.

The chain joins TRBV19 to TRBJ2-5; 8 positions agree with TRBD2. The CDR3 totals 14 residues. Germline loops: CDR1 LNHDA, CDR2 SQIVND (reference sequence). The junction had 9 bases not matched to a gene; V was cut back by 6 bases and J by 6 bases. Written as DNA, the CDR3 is TGTGCCAGTAGGGGTGGCGGGGGGCCTAAGACCCAGTACTTC. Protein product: CASRGGGGPKTQYF.

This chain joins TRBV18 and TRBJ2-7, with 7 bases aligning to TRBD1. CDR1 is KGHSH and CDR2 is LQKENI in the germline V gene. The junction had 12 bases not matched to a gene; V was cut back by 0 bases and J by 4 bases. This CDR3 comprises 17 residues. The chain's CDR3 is CASSPPPRGRRLYEQYF. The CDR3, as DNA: TGTGCCAGCTCACCACCACCGAGGGGGCGAAGATTATACGAGCAGTACTTC.

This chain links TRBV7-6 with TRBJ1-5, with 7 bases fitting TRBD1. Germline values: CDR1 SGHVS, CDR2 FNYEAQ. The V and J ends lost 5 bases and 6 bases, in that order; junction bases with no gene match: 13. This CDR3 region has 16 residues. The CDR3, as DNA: TGTGCCAGCAGCCTATCACCCCAGGGGGGTTTTCAGCCCCAGCATTTT. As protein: CASSLSPQGGFQPQHF.

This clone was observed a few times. The CDR3 bases are TGTGCCAGCTCCGAGTACCGTCCCAACACCGGGGAGCTGTTTTTT. Its translation is CASSEYRPNTGELFF. The genes are TRBV18 and TRBJ2-2, with D unclear. Germline values: CDR1 KGHSH, CDR2 LQKENI. Trimming stripped 6 bases from V and 2 bases from J, with 13 bases between. The CDR3 spans 15 residues.

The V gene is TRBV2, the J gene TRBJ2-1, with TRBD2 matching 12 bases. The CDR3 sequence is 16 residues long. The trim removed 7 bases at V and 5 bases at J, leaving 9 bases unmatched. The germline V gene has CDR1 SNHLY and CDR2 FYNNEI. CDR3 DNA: TGTGCCAGCACGAGTGGTCTAGCGGGGGGGCACAATGAGCAGTTCTTC. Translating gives CASTSGLAGGHNEQFF.

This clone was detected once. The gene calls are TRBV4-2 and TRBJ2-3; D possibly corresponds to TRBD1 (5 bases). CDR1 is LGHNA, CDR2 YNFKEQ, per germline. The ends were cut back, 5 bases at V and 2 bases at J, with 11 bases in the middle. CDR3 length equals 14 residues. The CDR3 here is CASSWWGPTDTQYF. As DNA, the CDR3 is TGTGCCAGCAGCTGGTGGGGCCCCACAGATACGCAGTATTTT.

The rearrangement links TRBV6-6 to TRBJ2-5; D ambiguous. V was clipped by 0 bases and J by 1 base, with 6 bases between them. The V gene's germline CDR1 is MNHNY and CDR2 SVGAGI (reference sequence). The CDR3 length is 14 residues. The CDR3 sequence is CASSYSSLQETQYF. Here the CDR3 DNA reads TGTGCCAGCAGTTACTCCAGTCTCCAAGAGACCCAGTACTTC.

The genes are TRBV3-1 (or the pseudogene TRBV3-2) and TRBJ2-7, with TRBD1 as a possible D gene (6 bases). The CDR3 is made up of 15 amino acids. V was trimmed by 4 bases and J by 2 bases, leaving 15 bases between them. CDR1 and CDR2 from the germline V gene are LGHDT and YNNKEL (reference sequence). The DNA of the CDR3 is TGTGCCAGCAGCCTTCGCGGACAGACCACCTACGAGCAGTACTTC. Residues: CASSLRGQTTYEQYF.

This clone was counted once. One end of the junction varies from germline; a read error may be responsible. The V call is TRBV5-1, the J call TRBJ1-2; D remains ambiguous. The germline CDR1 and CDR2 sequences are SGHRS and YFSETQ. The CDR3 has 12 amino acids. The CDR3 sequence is CASSLAGQAGFF. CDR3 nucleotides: TGCGCCAGCAGCTTGGCCGGGCAGGCGGGATTCTTC.

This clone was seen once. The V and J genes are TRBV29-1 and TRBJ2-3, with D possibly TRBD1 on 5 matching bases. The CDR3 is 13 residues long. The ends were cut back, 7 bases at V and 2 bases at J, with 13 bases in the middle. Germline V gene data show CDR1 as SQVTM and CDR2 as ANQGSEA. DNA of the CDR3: TGCAGCGGCCACAGGTTCCTCACAGATACGCAGTATTTT. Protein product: CSGHRFLTDTQYF.

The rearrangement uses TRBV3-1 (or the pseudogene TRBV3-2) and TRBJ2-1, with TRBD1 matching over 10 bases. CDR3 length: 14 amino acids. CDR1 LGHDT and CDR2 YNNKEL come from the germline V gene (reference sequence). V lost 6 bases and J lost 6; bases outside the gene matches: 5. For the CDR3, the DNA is TGTGCCAGCAGTCCCCGGGACAGGGGCAATGAGCAGTTCTTC. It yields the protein CASSPRDRGNEQFF.